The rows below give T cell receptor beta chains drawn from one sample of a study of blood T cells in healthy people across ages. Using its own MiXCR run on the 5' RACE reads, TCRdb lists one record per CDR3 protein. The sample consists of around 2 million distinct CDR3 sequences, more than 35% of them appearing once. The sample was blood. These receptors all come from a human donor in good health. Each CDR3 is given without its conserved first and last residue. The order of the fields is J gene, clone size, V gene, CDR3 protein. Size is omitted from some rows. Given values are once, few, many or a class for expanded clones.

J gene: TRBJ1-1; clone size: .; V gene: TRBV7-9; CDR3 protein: ASSLEVIRWKAF
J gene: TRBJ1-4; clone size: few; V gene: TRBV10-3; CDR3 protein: AISESSEGEKLF
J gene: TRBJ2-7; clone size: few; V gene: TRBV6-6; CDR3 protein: ATDRGGSYEQY
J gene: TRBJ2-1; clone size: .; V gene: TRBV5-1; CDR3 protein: ASSLEVGLYNEQF
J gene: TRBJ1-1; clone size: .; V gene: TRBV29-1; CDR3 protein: SVESFMNTEAF
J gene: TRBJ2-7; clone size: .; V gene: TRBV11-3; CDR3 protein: ASSRLPDEQY
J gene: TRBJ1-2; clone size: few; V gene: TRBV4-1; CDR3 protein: ASSHTGHSGYT
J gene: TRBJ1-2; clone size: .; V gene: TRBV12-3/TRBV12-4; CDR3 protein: ASWDFNYGYT
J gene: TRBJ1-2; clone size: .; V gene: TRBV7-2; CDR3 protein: ASSLDDSRYGYT
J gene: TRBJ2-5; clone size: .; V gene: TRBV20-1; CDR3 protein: SAIKRGTQETQY
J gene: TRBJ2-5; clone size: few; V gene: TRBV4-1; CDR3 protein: ASSQDGSTGETQY
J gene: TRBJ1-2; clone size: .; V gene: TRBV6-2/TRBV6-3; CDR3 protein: ASSVRDSTYGYT
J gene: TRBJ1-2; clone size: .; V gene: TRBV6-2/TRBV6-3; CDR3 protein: ASSRGGANGYT
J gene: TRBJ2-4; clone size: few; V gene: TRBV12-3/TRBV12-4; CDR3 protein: ASNERGVAKNIQY
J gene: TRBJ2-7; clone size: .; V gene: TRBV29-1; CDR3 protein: SVEEEAKNSYEQY
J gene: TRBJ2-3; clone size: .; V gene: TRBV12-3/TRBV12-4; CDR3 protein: ASSSPSTSTSTDTQY
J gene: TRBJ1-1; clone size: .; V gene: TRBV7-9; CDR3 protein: ASSPVDGAWITEAF
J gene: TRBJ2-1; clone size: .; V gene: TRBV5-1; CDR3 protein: ASSLAGTSSPNEQF
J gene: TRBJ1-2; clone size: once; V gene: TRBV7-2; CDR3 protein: ASSPQVGVDYGYT
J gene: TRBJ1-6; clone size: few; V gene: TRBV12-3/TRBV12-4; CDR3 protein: ASSLTGKNSPLH
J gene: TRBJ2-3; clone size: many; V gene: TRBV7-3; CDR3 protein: ASSLSGGNTDTQY
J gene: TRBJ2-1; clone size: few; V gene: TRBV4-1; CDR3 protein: ASSQDFGVNEQF
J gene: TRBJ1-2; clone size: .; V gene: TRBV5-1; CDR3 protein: ASSLQGENYGYT
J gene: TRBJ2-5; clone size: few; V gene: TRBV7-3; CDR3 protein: ASSWAGTGQETQY
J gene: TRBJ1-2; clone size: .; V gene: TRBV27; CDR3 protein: ASSLQGQGYGYT
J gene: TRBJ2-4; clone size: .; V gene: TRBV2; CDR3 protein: ASRDTTSGGGGEQY
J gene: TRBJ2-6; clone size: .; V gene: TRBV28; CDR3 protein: ASKGRVNSGANVLT
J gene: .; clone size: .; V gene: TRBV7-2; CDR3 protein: TSSLIGGRGGKETQY
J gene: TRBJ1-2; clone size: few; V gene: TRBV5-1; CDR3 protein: ASGGGLLYGYT
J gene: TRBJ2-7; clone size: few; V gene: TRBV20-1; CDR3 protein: SARDLLTSGEYEQY
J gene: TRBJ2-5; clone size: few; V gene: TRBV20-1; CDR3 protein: SASLDVGFLETQY
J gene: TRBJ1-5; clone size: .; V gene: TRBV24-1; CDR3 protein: ATSDPSGTGGGESNQPQH
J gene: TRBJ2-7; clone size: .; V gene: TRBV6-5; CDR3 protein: ASSYSGSGTYEQY
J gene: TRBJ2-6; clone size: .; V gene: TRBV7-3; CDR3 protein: ASSLSAMGANVLT
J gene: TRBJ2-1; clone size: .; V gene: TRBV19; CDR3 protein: ASSMGGQGSGWEQF
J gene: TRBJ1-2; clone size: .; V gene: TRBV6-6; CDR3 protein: ASSSTGTGVGYT
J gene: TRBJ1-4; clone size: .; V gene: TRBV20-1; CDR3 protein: SASKWAREKLF
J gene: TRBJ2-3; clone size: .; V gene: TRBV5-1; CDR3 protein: ASSQSADTQY
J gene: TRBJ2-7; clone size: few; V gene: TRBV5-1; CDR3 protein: ASSFTLTPSSYEQY
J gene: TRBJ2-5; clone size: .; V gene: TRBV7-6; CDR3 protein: ASSWPRLAGGNQETQY
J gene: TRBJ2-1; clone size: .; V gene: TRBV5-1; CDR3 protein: ASSLADPAYNEQF
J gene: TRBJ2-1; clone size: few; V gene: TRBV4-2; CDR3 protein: ASSQRGLAGYNEQF
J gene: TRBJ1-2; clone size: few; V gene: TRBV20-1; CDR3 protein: SALRAGRDYGYT
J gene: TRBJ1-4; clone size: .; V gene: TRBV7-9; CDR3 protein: ASSLKSDREREKLF
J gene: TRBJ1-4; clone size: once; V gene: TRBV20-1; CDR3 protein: SARGSGVEEKLF
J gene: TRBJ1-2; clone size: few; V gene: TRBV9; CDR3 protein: ASSGDFPYGYT
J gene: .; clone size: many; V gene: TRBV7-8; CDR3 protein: ASSLVVTVASEQY
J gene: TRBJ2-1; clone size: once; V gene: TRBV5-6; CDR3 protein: ASRITGANEQF
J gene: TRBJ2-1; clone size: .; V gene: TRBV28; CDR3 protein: ASSVATGGVNEQF
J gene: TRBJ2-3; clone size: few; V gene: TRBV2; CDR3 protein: ASSESSGGNTQY
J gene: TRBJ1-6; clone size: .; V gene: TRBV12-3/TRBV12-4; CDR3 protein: ASSSTSDSPLH
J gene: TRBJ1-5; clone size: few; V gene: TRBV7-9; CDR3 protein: ASSPTGLGQPQH
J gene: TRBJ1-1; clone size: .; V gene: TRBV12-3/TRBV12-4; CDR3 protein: ASSPTVSPEAF
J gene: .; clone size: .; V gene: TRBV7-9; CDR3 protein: ASSHRTSGGDEQY
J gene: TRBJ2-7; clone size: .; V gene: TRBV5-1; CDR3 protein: ASSREGLQNYEQY
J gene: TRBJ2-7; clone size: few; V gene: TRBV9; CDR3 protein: ASSAWGGALDEQY
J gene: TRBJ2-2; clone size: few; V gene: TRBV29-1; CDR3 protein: SVVTGANTGELF
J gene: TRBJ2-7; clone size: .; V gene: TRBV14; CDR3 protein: ASSQTVDRGRFSSYEQY
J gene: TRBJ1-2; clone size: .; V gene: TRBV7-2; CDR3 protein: ASSLPLRRTGDYT